This entry lists 10 T cell receptor beta chains sequenced from one sample in a study of blood T cell repertoires in COVID-19. The protocol was immunoSEQ multiplex PCR, while the TCRdb copy is restricted to in-frame clones and leaves out a portion. The sample has under 130,000 clones; more than 80% are singletons. Sample: peripheral blood. These receptors were collected from a human donor in a cohort sampled during active COVID-19.

This chain joins TRBV2 and TRBJ1-2; 9 bases map to TRBD1. The CDR3 has 13 amino acids. Germline CDR1 reads SNHLY; CDR2 reads FYNNEI. The ends lost 6 bases at V and 2 bases at J; junction bases unmatched: 1. The CDR3 DNA reads TGTGCCAGCAGGGGGACAGGGAACTATGGCTACACCTTC. This codes for CASRGTGNYGYTF.

This chain connects TRBV11-1 to TRBJ1-1; possibly TRBD1 for D (5 bases). V shed 5 bases and J shed 4 bases, with 17 bases lying between them. The CDR3 is made up of 15 amino acids. CDR1 and CDR2 (germline): SGHAT, FQDESV (reference sequence). CDR3 sequence (DNA): TGTGCCAGCAGCAAACGTGGGGCAGCGGGCACTGAAGCTTTCTTT. Protein: CASSKRGAAGTEAFF.

DNA of the CDR3: TGTGCCAGCTTCCCCGGGTCCTCTACCGGGGAGCTGTTTTTT. This gives the protein CASFPGSSTGELFF. V gene TRBV18 combines with J gene TRBJ2-2; no definite D call. Germline V gives CDR1 KGHSH, CDR2 LQKENI. This CDR3 spans 14 amino acids. V was trimmed by 7 bases and J by 5 bases, leaving 14 bases between them.

The chain is built from TRBV6-5 and TRBJ1-2; no definite D call. V lost 10 bases and J 4 bases, leaving 13 bases between the germline ends. Germline CDR1 MNHEY, CDR2 SVGAGI. The CDR3 runs 12 residues. The CDR3 DNA reads TGTGCCATCGAAGCTGAGTTCTATGGCTACACCTTC. It is translated as CAIEAEFYGYTF.

The genes are TRBV5-6 and TRBJ2-3; possibly TRBD1 for D (5 bases). V was pared by 0 bases and J by 3 bases, with 8 bases between. Germline CDR1 reads SGHDT; CDR2 reads YYEEEE. CDR3 length: 14 residues. CDR3 sequence reads: CASSLDRSTDTQYF. The CDR3 DNA follows: TGTGCCAGCAGCTTGGACAGGTCGACAGATACGCAGTATTTT.

This chain joins TRBV7-8 and TRBJ1-1, with D possibly being TRBD1 (5 bases). From germline, CDR1 is SGHVS and CDR2 FQNEAQ. V was shortened by 7 bases and J by 7 bases, with 22 bases between the two germline ends. This CDR3 has 15 amino acids. The CDR3 bases are TGTGCCAGCACCTCAGGGATAGGGCGGAGAAGTGAAGCTTTCTTT. It codes for CASTSGIGRRSEAFF.

This sequence joins TRBV18 and TRBJ2-3; TRBD1 matches at 11 bases. CDR1 KGHSH and CDR2 LQKENI come from the germline V gene. V gave up 6 bases and J gave up 3 bases; unmatched junction bases: 5. The CDR3 runs 15 residues. CDR3 sequence reads: CASSYGQGATDTQYF. The CDR3 nucleotides read TGTGCCAGCTCCTACGGACAGGGGGCGACAGATACGCAGTATTTT.

The chain joins TRBV7-3 to TRBJ1-4; no clear D. V dropped 5 bases and J dropped 3 bases, with 7 bases sitting between them. The CDR3 has 13 amino acids. Germline lookup yields CDR1 SGHTA and CDR2 FQGTGA. This CDR3 reads CASSPGANEKLFF. CDR3 bases: TGTGCCAGCAGCCCCGGAGCTAATGAAAAACTGTTTTTT.

The rearrangement links TRBV6-2 or TRBV6-3 to TRBJ2-1, with TRBD2 matching 8 bases. CDR1 is MNHEY, CDR2 SVGEGT, per germline. CDR3 length equals 15 residues. With V trimmed by 4 bases and J by 0 bases, 2 bases remained unmatched. The CDR3 loop is CASSFTSGSYNEQFF. Written as DNA, the CDR3 is TGTGCCAGCAGTTTCACTAGCGGCTCCTACAATGAGCAGTTCTTC.

This chain joins TRBV5-6 and TRBJ2-7; D perhaps matches TRBD2 (5 bases). The CDR3 is 14 residues long. The germline V gene has CDR1 SGHDT and CDR2 YYEEEE. The V and J ends lost 7 bases and 2 bases respectively, with 16 bases between them. CDR3 loop: CASRLRSGAYEQYF. The DNA of the CDR3 is TGTGCCAGCCGTTTGAGGTCCGGGGCCTACGAGCAGTACTTC.